Listed here is a single T cell receptor beta chain. In the original workflow: For nucleated cells, counts were estimated from reference gene primer amplification. The table came from immunoSEQ multiplex PCR; TCRdb's copy has only in-frame clones and leaves some out. The DNA was the basis for D and trimming; V, J and clone size are from that table. The sample lists 110,000 to 150,000 clones, roughly 80% occurring once. The entry originates in a study of blood T cell repertoires in COVID-19. Across the study: PBMCs, B-cell-depleted T cells, or T cells provided the cDNA or gDNA that made up the material.

Per germline, CDR1 LNHNV and CDR2 YYDKDF (reference sequence). This CDR3 has 15 residues. The V and J ends lost 0 bases and 1 base respectively, with 10 bases between them. This TCR derives from a human donor in a cohort sampled during active COVID-19. This sequence joins TRBV15 and TRBJ2-7, with D tentatively TRBD2 (5 bases). The sequencing input was peripheral blood. The CDR3 DNA reads as TGTGCCACCAGCAGAGATTGGCGGGTTTCCTACGAGCAGTACTTC. This gives the protein CATSRDWRVSYEQYF.